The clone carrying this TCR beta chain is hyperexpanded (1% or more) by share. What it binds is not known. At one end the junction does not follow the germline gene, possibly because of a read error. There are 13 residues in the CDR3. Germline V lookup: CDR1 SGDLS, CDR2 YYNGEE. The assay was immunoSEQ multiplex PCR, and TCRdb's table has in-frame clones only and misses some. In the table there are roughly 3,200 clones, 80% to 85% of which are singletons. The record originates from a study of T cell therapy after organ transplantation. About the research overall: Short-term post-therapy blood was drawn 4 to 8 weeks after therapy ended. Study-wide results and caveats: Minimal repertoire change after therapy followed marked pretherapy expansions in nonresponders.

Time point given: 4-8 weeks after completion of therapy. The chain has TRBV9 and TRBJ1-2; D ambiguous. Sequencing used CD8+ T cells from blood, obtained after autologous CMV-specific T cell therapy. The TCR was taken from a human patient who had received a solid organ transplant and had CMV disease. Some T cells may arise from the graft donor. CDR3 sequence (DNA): TGTGCCAGCAGCGTAGACTCCGACTACGGCTACACCTTC. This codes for CASSVDSDYGYTF.